A single sample gave rise to the 5 T cell receptor beta chains below, sequenced in a study of OX40 agonist ivuxolimab in advanced cancers. The table came from immunoSEQ multiplex PCR; TCRdb's copy has only in-frame clones and leaves some out. The sample lists tens of thousands of clones, around 87% occurring once. Specimen: CD4+ or CD8+ T cells sorted from blood, collected in a trial of the OX40 agonist ivuxolimab. The receptors derive from an adult with an advanced solid tumor such as melanoma, head and neck, liver or kidney cancer.

V gene TRBV7-9 combines with J gene TRBJ1-5, with D tentatively TRBD1 (6 bases). The CDR3 sequence is 15 residues long. Germline V gene lookup returns CDR1 SEHNR and CDR2 FQNEAQ (reference sequence). V dropped 4 bases and J dropped 5 bases, with 15 bases sitting between them. CDR3 residues: CASSSGVWGDQPQHF. The CDR3, as DNA: TGTGCCAGCAGCTCAGGGGTTTGGGGGGATCAGCCCCAGCATTTT.

The V and J genes are TRBV5-8 and TRBJ2-2; weak D call: TRBD2 (5 bases). Looked up from germline, CDR1 is SGHTS and CDR2 is YDEGEE. The CDR3 runs to 12 residues. Trimming cost V 8 bases and J 3 bases, with 8 bases left between them. CDR3 DNA: TGTGCCAGTGGACTCTACACCGGGGAGCTGTTTTTT. Translation gives CASGLYTGELFF.

V gene TRBV5-5 combines with J gene TRBJ2-5, with D uncertain. Trimming took off 3 bases at V and 5 bases at J, with 8 bases between the two ends. CDR1 is SGHKS, CDR2 YYEKEE, per germline (reference sequence). The length of the CDR3 is 12 residues. CDR3 protein: CASSYSGETQYF. In DNA, the CDR3 is TGTGCCAGCAGCTATAGTGGGGAGACCCAGTACTTC. The complete variable domain, with remaining parts taken from reference TRBV5-5 and TRBJ2-5, reads DAGVTQSPTHLIKTRGQQVTLRCSPISGHKSVSWYQQVLGQGPQFIFQYYEKEERGRGNFPDRFSARQFPNYSSELNVNALLLGDSALYLCASSYSGETQYFGPGTRLLVL.

The chain uses TRBV27 and TRBJ1-2; perhaps TRBD1 as D (5 bases). The CDR3 length is 15 residues. V dropped 8 bases and J dropped 7 bases, with 23 bases sitting between them. CDR1 is MNHEY and CDR2 is SMNVEV in the germline V gene (reference sequence). CDR3 DNA: TGTGCCAGCTCGGTGGGGGGATATCGGCAGGGTGGCTACACCTTC. Translated: CASSVGGYRQGGYTF.

The chain joins TRBV4-2 to TRBJ2-1; tentatively, D is TRBD2 (6 bases). The CDR3 extends over 13 amino acids. V was trimmed by 2 bases and J by 10 bases, leaving 12 bases between them. In germline, CDR1 is LGHNA, CDR2 YNFKEQ. The CDR3 DNA follows: TGTGCCAGCAGCCAACGGGGGTTAGACGAGCAGTTCTTC. Translating gives CASSQRGLDEQFF.